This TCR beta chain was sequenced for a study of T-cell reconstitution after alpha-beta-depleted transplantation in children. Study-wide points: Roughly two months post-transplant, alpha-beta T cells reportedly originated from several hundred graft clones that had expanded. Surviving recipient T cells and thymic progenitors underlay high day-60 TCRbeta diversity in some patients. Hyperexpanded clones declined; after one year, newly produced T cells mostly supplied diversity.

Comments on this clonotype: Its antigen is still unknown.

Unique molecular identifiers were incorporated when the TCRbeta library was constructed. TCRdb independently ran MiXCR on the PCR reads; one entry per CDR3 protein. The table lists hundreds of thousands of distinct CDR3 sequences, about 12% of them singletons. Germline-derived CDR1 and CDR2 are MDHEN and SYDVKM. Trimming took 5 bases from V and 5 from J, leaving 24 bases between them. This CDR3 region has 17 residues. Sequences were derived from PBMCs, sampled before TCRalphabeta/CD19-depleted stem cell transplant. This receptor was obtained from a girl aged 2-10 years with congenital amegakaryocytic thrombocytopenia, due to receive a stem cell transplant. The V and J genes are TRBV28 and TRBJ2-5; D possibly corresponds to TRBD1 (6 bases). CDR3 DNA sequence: TGTGCCAGCAGTCCCACACAAACTATCAGGGGTGGGGAGACCCAGTACTTC. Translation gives CASSPTQTIRGGETQYF.